The 25 T cell receptor beta chains in this list originate from one sample, sequenced in a study of T cell repertoires in cytomegalovirus infection. These receptors are not linked to any known antigen. Each CDR3 protein is one row after TCRdb ran MiXCR on the reads. This sample has 75,000 to 100,000 distinct CDR3 sequences, with 29% found just once. The sequences come from CD8+ T cells from cultured PBMCs, collected from culture after CMV antigen stimulation. These TCRs come from a human donor in good health (CMV status not recorded). Some clones in this sample may be carry-over from other donors' samples.

This clonotype has ten or more counts. CDR3 DNA: TGTGCCAGCAGTCCATCTCAGGGAGGCTTAAGCAATCAGCCCCAGCATTTT. As protein: CASSPSQGGLSNQPQHF. The chain is built from TRBV12-3 or TRBV12-4 and TRBJ1-5, with a weak D call TRBD1 (5 bases). Trimming pared 5 bases from V and 1 base from J, leaving 18 bases between. This CDR3 has 17 residues.

The chain combines TRBV7-8 with TRBJ1-3, with D uncertain. Trimming cost V 5 bases and J 0 bases, with 11 bases left between them. CDR3 length equals 15 residues. Per the germline V gene, CDR1 is SGHVS and CDR2 is FQNEAQ. The CDR3 DNA is TGTGCCAGCAGCGCCTTGATCGGCTCTGGAAACACCATATATTTT. As protein: CASSALIGSGNTIYF.

This clonotype was found a few times. The chain joins TRBV2 to TRBJ2-1, with a weak D call TRBD2 (5 bases). V lost 0 bases, J lost 6 bases, and 9 bases lay in between. The CDR3 is 14 residues long. The V gene's germline CDR1 is SNHLY and CDR2 FYNNEI. CDR3 in DNA: TGTGCCAGCAGTGAAGCCCGGGGAGCCAATGAGCAGTTCTTC. Translation gives CASSEARGANEQFF.

This clonotype has a handful of counts. The rearrangement uses TRBV2 and TRBJ1-5; D is undetermined. Between the trimmed V and J ends, which lost 3 bases and 6 bases, there was a span of 9 bases. The CDR3 has 13 residues. CDR1 is SNHLY and CDR2 is FYNNEI in the germline V gene. For the CDR3, the DNA is TGTGCCAGCAGTGACCCCTTCGGTCAGCCCCAGCATTTT. This codes for CASSDPFGQPQHF.

This chain uses TRBV2 with TRBJ2-3; D is possibly TRBD2 (5 bases). Trimming pared 11 bases from V and 2 bases from J, leaving 17 bases between. The CDR3 contains 14 residues. CDR1 is SNHLY and CDR2 is FYNNEI in the germline V gene. CDR3 region: CALLGDSSTDTQYF. As DNA, the CDR3 is TGTGCCTTACTAGGAGACTCTTCCACAGATACGCAGTATTTT.

The sample holds a few counts of this clonotype. V is TRBV19 and J is TRBJ2-5, with 9 bases aligning to TRBD2. Germline V gene data show CDR1 as LNHDA and CDR2 as SQIVND (reference sequence). Germline trimming cut 3 bases from V and 6 bases from J; bases unmatched to any gene: 2. The CDR3 has 13 residues. CDR3: CASSISGGKTQYF. DNA of the CDR3: TGTGCCAGTAGTATTAGCGGGGGAAAGACCCAGTACTTC.

This clonotype was observed a handful of times. This chain uses TRBV7-8 with TRBJ2-3, with D hard to call. The germline gives CDR1 SGHVS, CDR2 FQNEAQ. This CDR3 spans 16 amino acids. The V end was cut by 2 bases, the J end by 1 base, with 13 bases between. The CDR3 loop reads CASSLFGRVGTDTQYF. CDR3 nucleotides: TGTGCCAGCAGCTTATTTGGTCGGGTGGGCACAGATACGCAGTATTTT.

The rearrangement uses TRBV11-2 and TRBJ2-2; D is uncertain. Trimming removed 3 bases from V and 0 bases from J, with 8 bases in between. CDR1 is SGHAT, CDR2 FQNNGV, per germline. This CDR3 contains 15 residues. The CDR3 sequence: CASSFALANTGELFF. The CDR3 DNA reads as TGTGCCAGCAGCTTTGCTCTAGCGAACACCGGGGAGCTGTTTTTT. Drawing the rest from reference TRBV11-2 and TRBJ2-2, the complete variable domain is EAGVAQSPRYKIIEKRQSVAFWCNPISGHATLYWYQQILGQGPKLLIQFQNNGVVDDSQLPKDRFSAERLKGVDSTLKIQPAKLEDSAVYLCASSFALANTGELFFGEGSRLTVL.

This clonotype was counted between two and nine times. V and J are TRBV10-3 and TRBJ1-1, with D perhaps TRBD1 (5 bases). Looked up from germline, CDR1 is ENHRY and CDR2 is SYGVKD. V shed 5 bases and J shed 0 bases, with 10 bases lying between them. The CDR3 length is 14 residues. CDR3 bases: TGTGCCATCAGTAAGGGGTGGATGAACACTGAAGCTTTCTTT. Its protein is CAISKGWMNTEAFF.

The sample holds a few counts of this clonotype. V is TRBV10-3 and J is TRBJ2-1, with D possibly TRBD1 on 5 matching bases. This CDR3 is built from 16 residues. V lost 10 bases and J lost 2, with 21 bases in between. CDR1 ENHRY and CDR2 SYGVKD come from the germline V gene. The CDR3: CATSPAGAPAYNEQFF. CDR3 DNA: TGTGCCACCTCCCCAGCTGGGGCGCCAGCCTACAATGAGCAGTTCTTC.

This chain connects TRBV27 to TRBJ2-7, with 11 bases aligning to TRBD1. CDR3 length equals 16 residues. Per germline, CDR1 MNHEY and CDR2 SMNVEV (reference sequence). Trimming took 8 bases from V and 0 from J; bases not matched to a gene: 9. CDR3 amino acids: CASRSRDRGYSYEQYF. CDR3 nucleotides: TGTGCCAGCCGGTCCCGGGACAGGGGGTACTCCTACGAGCAGTACTTC.

This clonotype appeared a few times. In nucleotides, the CDR3 is TGCGCCAGCAGCTTGGTAGCAGCTAGCAATCAGCCCCAGCATTTT. This gives the protein CASSLVAASNQPQHF. This rearrangement joins TRBV5-1 to TRBJ1-5; D uncertain. The V gene's germline CDR1 is SGHRS and CDR2 YFSETQ. Trimming cost V 0 bases and J 0 bases, with 7 bases left between them. CDR3 length equals 15 residues.

The genes are TRBV4-1 and TRBJ1-1; tentative D call: TRBD1 (5 bases). This CDR3 spans 15 amino acids. V lost 0 bases to trimming and J lost 6 bases, with 14 bases between them. CDR1 and CDR2 from the germline V gene are MGHRA and YSYEKL. CDR3 DNA: TGCGCCAGCAGCCAAGAATTGGCCACGGGGGCTGAAGCTTTCTTT. Translation gives CASSQELATGAEAFF.

The sample holds one count of this clonotype. The rearrangement uses TRBV12-3 or TRBV12-4 and TRBJ2-3, with a tentative D call TRBD1 (6 bases). V dropped 10 bases and J dropped 0 bases, with 17 bases sitting between them. The CDR3 loop spans 15 amino acids. Here the CDR3 DNA reads TGTGCCAACCCTCCAGGGGCAGTTAGCACAGATACGCAGTATTTT. Translating gives CANPPGAVSTDTQYF.

This clonotype was seen many times. V gene TRBV7-2 combines with J gene TRBJ2-3; 9 bases line up with TRBD2. The CDR3 extends over 14 amino acids. CDR1 and CDR2 from the germline V gene are SGHTA and FQGNSA. J was trimmed by 4 bases and V by 3 bases; bases with no gene match: 2. The CDR3 reads CASSFAGGPDTQYF. The CDR3 nucleotides are TGTGCCAGCAGCTTCGCGGGGGGGCCAGATACGCAGTATTTT. Full variable domain (missing parts from reference TRBV7-2 and TRBJ2-3): GAGVSQSPSNKVTEKGKDVELRCDPISGHTALYWYRQSLGQGLEFLIYFQGNSAPDKSGLPSDRFSAERTGGSVSTLTIQRTQQEDSAVYLCASSFAGGPDTQYFGPGTRLTVL.

In its sample, this clonotype was seen a few times. This chain connects TRBV7-6 to TRBJ1-5; a possible D gene is TRBD1 (6 bases). The CDR3 extends over 14 amino acids. V shed 5 bases and J shed 2 bases, with 10 bases lying between them. The germline V gene encodes CDR1 SGHVS and CDR2 FNYEAQ. The CDR3 sequence: CASSRGFRNQPQHF. The CDR3 DNA follows: TGTGCCAGCAGCAGGGGGTTTCGCAATCAGCCCCAGCATTTT.

The chain couples TRBV4-1 to TRBJ1-4; a weak D match, TRBD1 (5 bases). The CDR3 contains 16 residues. Germline V lookup: CDR1 MGHRA, CDR2 YSYEKL. V lost 1 base and J 3 bases, leaving 12 bases between the germline ends. The CDR3 region has the DNA TGCGCCAGCAGCCAAGTCAGGGACCGAGCTAATGAAAAACTGTTTTTT. This encodes CASSQVRDRANEKLFF.

The chain couples TRBV12-3 or TRBV12-4 to TRBJ1-4, with D possibly TRBD1 on 5 matching bases. Trimming removed 3 bases at V and 3 bases at J, with 14 bases between. There are 16 residues in the CDR3. The CDR3 nucleotides read TGTGCCAGCAGTTTGTATTGGGGGGTTCCTAATGAAAAACTGTTTTTT. It specifies CASSLYWGVPNEKLFF.

The chain recombines TRBV19 with TRBJ2-1; D is unclear. V lost 3 bases and J 9 bases, leaving 9 bases between the germline ends. This CDR3 contains 12 residues. Looked up from germline, CDR1 is LNHDA and CDR2 is SQIVND (reference sequence). The CDR3 DNA is TGTGCCAGTAGTATCTCGGTTAGTGAGCAGTTCTTC. Protein product: CASSISVSEQFF.

This clonotype occurred many times. The chain combines TRBV5-1 with TRBJ1-6; 8 nucleotides match TRBD1. This CDR3 comprises 16 residues. The junction had 8 bases not matched to a gene; V was cut back by 4 bases and J by 5 bases. The germline V gene encodes CDR1 SGHRS and CDR2 YFSETQ. Here the CDR3 reads CASSPTTGDHNSPLHF. The CDR3 region has the DNA TGCGCCAGCAGCCCGACGACAGGGGACCATAATTCACCCCTCCACTTT.

This clonotype was counted many times. V and J are TRBV10-3 and TRBJ1-1; 11 bases line up with TRBD1. This CDR3 contains 16 residues. With 7 bases clipped from V and 3 bases from J, the junction kept 10 bases outside the gene matches. Germline-derived CDR1 and CDR2 are ENHRY and SYGVKD. The CDR3 reads CAITGQGAIGDTEAFF. The CDR3 DNA sequence: TGTGCCATCACCGGACAGGGGGCAATTGGTGACACTGAAGCTTTCTTT.

The chain uses TRBV6-2 or TRBV6-3 and TRBJ2-5; unclear D gene. V shed 8 bases and J shed 5 bases, with 24 bases lying between them. There are 16 residues in the CDR3. The germline V gene encodes CDR1 MNHEY and CDR2 SVGEGT. The CDR3 DNA reads TGTGCCAGCGACCTACGTGGGATTTTTCGTTTTGAGACCCAGTACTTC. Translation: CASDLRGIFRFETQYF.

This clonotype occurred a few times. This chain joins TRBV7-3 and TRBJ2-7, with 9 bases fitting TRBD2. Trimming removed 4 bases from V and 5 bases from J; junction bases left unmatched: 6. The CDR3 extends over 14 amino acids. Germline-derived CDR1 and CDR2 are SGHTA and FQGTGA. The CDR3, as DNA: TGTGCCAGCAGCTGGGCCGGGACTAGCAACGAGCAGTACTTC. Translated: CASSWAGTSNEQYF.

Note on this clonotype: This may arise from a read error, as a much more abundant clone is one base away. CDR3 sequence (DNA): TGTGCCTCGGGGGGTTCGAAAACTGAAGCTTTCTTT. It is translated as CASGGSKTEAFF. The chain uses TRBV12-3 or TRBV12-4 and TRBJ1-1, with D perhaps TRBD1 (5 bases). CDR3 length: 12 residues. V was trimmed by 11 bases and J by 5 bases, leaving 15 bases between them.

There are a few counts of this clonotype. The chain uses TRBV6-5 and TRBJ1-1; tentative D call: TRBD1 (5 bases). The CDR3 is 13 residues long. Germline loops: CDR1 MNHEY, CDR2 SVGAGI. Trimming shortened V by 2 bases and J by 6 bases, and 10 bases separated the two germline ends. The CDR3 nucleotides are TGTGCCAGCAGTTACGACCTCAGGGCTGAAGCTTTCTTT. It yields the protein CASSYDLRAEAFF.